The present entry profiles one TCR beta chain with its context. These data are taken from a study of blood T cell repertoires in COVID-19. Study-wide background: Donors in the United States, Italy and Spain gave samples during acute or convalescent COVID-19.

In the source study's methods: It was from reference gene primer amplification that nucleated cell counts were estimated. Data came from immunoSEQ multiplex PCR; TCRdb stores just in-frame clones and leaves some out. The V and J calls and the clone size are those of that table, but D and trimming were determined from the DNA. In the table there are 150,000 to 250,000 clones, around four fifths of which are singletons. V lost 3 bases and J 7 bases, leaving 10 bases between the germline ends. Germline CDR1 is ENHRY and CDR2 is SYGVKD. The CDR3 has 14 amino acids. The receptor was derived from a human donor with acute or convalescent COVID-19. The donor label of this sample is uncertain. The sequenced sample was peripheral blood. The chain couples TRBV10-3 to TRBJ1-6, with D tentatively TRBD1 (5 bases). The CDR3 DNA is TGTGCCATCAGTGAATTGGCAGGGAATTCACCCCTCCACTTT. Amino acid sequence: CAISELAGNSPLHF.